This entry lists 29 T cell receptor beta chains sequenced from one sample in a study of response to subunit inactivated influenza vaccine. In TCRdb, the RT-PCR reads were re-called with MiXCR into one record per CDR3 protein. The table lists 250,000 to 350,000 distinct CDR3 sequences, approximately 21% of them singletons, with about 9.3% in the top ten. The input for sequencing was PBMCs from blood, taken around 22 months after vaccination. The receptors here all came from a man aged 45 to 70 who received an inactivated influenza vaccine.

This clonotype was seen a handful of times. The CDR3 sequence is CASSLSGGRAYEQYF. The CDR3, as DNA: TGTGCCAGCAGCTTATCGGGCGGGAGGGCCTACGAGCAGTACTTC. The chain combines TRBV7-3 with TRBJ2-7; 9 bases agree with TRBD2. Germline-derived CDR1 and CDR2 are SGHTA and FQGTGA. This CDR3 comprises 15 residues. The V segment lost 2 bases and the J segment 2 bases; nucleotides outside the gene matches: 4.

The chain joins TRBV7-2 to TRBJ1-5; D gene ambiguous. The CDR3 is 15 amino acids. The germline CDR1 and CDR2 sequences are SGHTA and FQGNSA. Trimming removed 1 base at V and 0 bases at J, with 7 bases between. CDR3 DNA sequence: TGTGCCAGCAGCTTAGTGGGCACTAGCAATCAGCCCCAGCATTTT. Its protein product is CASSLVGTSNQPQHF.

The rearrangement links TRBV4-1 to TRBJ1-6, with D maybe TRBD1 (6 bases). V lost 0 bases to trimming and J lost 4 bases, with 13 bases between them. Germline assignment: CDR1 MGHRA and CDR2 YSYEKL. The CDR3 runs to 17 residues. The CDR3 loop reads CASSQDDGGAYNSPLHF. For the CDR3, the DNA is TGCGCCAGCAGCCAAGATGATGGGGGCGCATATAATTCACCCCTCCACTTT.

The chain combines TRBV6-2 or TRBV6-3 with TRBJ1-1; no clear D. Per the germline V gene, CDR1 is MNHEY and CDR2 is SVGEGT. There are 13 residues in the CDR3. V gave up 2 bases and J gave up 4 bases, with 8 bases separating them. This CDR3 is CASSYAVSTEAFF. The CDR3 DNA is TGTGCCAGCAGTTACGCGGTCTCCACTGAAGCTTTCTTT.

This chain connects TRBV29-1 to TRBJ2-1, with 10 bases that match TRBD2. Germline CDR1 SQVTM, CDR2 ANQGSEA. There are 14 residues in the CDR3. The trim removed 8 bases at V and 0 bases at J, leaving 4 bases unmatched. This CDR3 is CSSSGSPSYNEQFF. DNA of the CDR3: TGCAGCTCTAGCGGGAGTCCCTCCTACAATGAGCAGTTCTTC.

The chain has TRBV2 and TRBJ2-2, with 9 bases fitting TRBD1. Germline values: CDR1 SNHLY, CDR2 FYNNEI. J gave up 6 bases and V 6 bases, and 8 bases lay outside the gene matches. CDR3 length: 15 residues. The CDR3 is CASSGFRDRAGELFF. The CDR3 DNA sequence: TGTGCCAGCAGCGGGTTCCGGGACAGGGCCGGGGAGCTGTTTTTT.

This clonotype was recorded many times. Mismatch with germline at one junction end may stem from a read error. V and J are TRBV12-3 or TRBV12-4 and TRBJ2-1; 8 nucleotides match TRBD2. The CDR3 runs to 14 residues. The CDR3 sequence: CASSLAGSYNEQFF. CDR3 nucleotide sequence: TGTGCCAGCAGCTTAGCGGGATCCTACAATGAGCAGTTCTTC.

The chain recombines TRBV12-3 or TRBV12-4 with TRBJ2-5; 10 positions agree with TRBD2. V lost 5 bases, J lost 1 base, and 4 bases stayed unmatched. The CDR3 runs to 15 residues. The DNA for the CDR3 is TGTGCCAGCAGTCCAAGGACTAGCGGCCAAGAGACCCAGTACTTC. As protein: CASSPRTSGQETQYF.

This clonotype was counted between two and nine times. The V gene is TRBV7-8, the J gene TRBJ2-4; D not resolved. Trimming pared 1 base from V and 6 bases from J, leaving 10 bases between. The germline V gene has CDR1 SGHVS and CDR2 FQNEAQ. This CDR3 spans 14 amino acids. The CDR3 coding sequence is TGTGCCAGCAGCTTAGGCCGAGTTCCAAACATTCAGTACTTC. Translated, it gives CASSLGRVPNIQYF.

The rearrangement links TRBV6-1 to TRBJ1-4, with D possibly being TRBD1 (5 bases). V was shortened by 6 bases and J by 4 bases, with 15 bases between the two germline ends. The V gene's germline CDR1 is MNHNS and CDR2 SASEGT. This CDR3 has 15 residues. The CDR3 loop reads CASRRRDGFNEKLFF. Here the CDR3 DNA reads TGTGCCAGCAGACGAAGGGACGGATTTAATGAAAAACTGTTTTTT.

This chain uses TRBV11-2 with TRBJ2-3, with TRBD1 identical over 11 bases. CDR3 size: 19 residues. V lost 2 bases, J lost 6 bases, and 16 bases stayed unmatched. Per germline, CDR1 SGHAT and CDR2 FQNNGV. For the CDR3, the DNA is TGTGCCAGCAGCTTAAGTTTCCCGGGACAGGGGGTTGGTTTGGATACGCAGTATTTT. Protein sequence: CASSLSFPGQGVGLDTQYF.

The V call is TRBV4-1, the J call TRBJ2-3, with 9 bases fitting TRBD1. The germline V gene has CDR1 MGHRA and CDR2 YSYEKL. This CDR3 spans 16 amino acids. V trimming: 5 bases; J trimming: 6 bases; junction bases outside the gene matches: 12. The CDR3 loop reads CASSASGTGLMDTQYF. Here the CDR3 DNA reads TGCGCCAGCAGCGCGTCCGGGACAGGGCTGATGGATACGCAGTATTTT.

The chain recombines TRBV5-5 with TRBJ1-2; the match to TRBD1 covers 9 bases. Germline loops: CDR1 SGHKS, CDR2 YYEKEE (reference sequence). This CDR3 is built from 15 residues. J gave up 4 bases and V 3 bases, and 7 bases lay outside the gene matches. For the CDR3, the DNA is TGTGCCAGCAGCTCGGGGGACAGGGCAATCTATGGCTACACCTTC. As protein: CASSSGDRAIYGYTF.

This chain links TRBV24-1 with TRBJ2-1; TRBD2 matches at 10 bases. From germline, CDR1 is KGHDR and CDR2 SFDVKD. The ends lost 11 bases at V and 4 bases at J; junction bases unmatched: 7. This CDR3 spans 14 amino acids. The DNA for the CDR3 is TGTGCCATTGCTAGCGGGGGTCCGTACAATGAGCAGTTCTTC. Amino acids: CAIASGGPYNEQFF.

This clonotype was observed a handful of times. The J gene is TRBJ1-6, the V gene TRBV15; tentatively, D is TRBD1 (5 bases). V lost 3 bases, J lost 0 bases, and 12 bases lay in between. CDR1 and CDR2 (germline): LNHNV, YYDKDF (reference sequence). The CDR3 runs to 17 residues. DNA for the CDR3: TGTGCCACCAGCAGTGGACACGGGAGCTCCTATAATTCACCCCTCCACTTT. It yields the protein CATSSGHGSSYNSPLHF.

At least ten counts were recorded for this clonotype. This rearrangement joins TRBV12-3 or TRBV12-4 to TRBJ1-6; 7 bases match TRBD1. This CDR3 spans 16 amino acids. V lost 6 bases, J lost 7 bases, and 12 bases stayed unmatched. In nucleotides, the CDR3 is TGTGCCAGCAGCGCTTTGGGTAGGGGGCAAAATTCACCCCTCCACTTT. Its protein is CASSALGRGQNSPLHF.

This clonotype has at least ten counts. The V and J genes are TRBV11-2 and TRBJ1-5; D is ambiguous. Germline loops: CDR1 SGHAT, CDR2 FQNNGV. V lost 5 bases to trimming and J lost 3 bases, with 8 bases between them. CDR3 length equals 13 residues. CDR3 sequence (DNA): TGTGCCAGCAGCCTTGTGGACAATCAGCCCCAGCATTTT. This codes for CASSLVDNQPQHF. Based on the CDR3 plus reference TRBV11-2 and TRBJ1-5, the full variable domain is EAGVAQSPRYKIIEKRQSVAFWCNPISGHATLYWYQQILGQGPKLLIQFQNNGVVDDSQLPKDRFSAERLKGVDSTLKIQPAKLEDSAVYLCASSLVDNQPQHFGDGTRLSIL.

This clonotype was seen more than once but under ten times. This CDR3 reads CASSQEVYWDRGEAFF. CDR3 nucleotides: TGTGCCAGCAGCCAAGAGGTTTATTGGGACAGGGGGGAAGCTTTCTTT. This chain links TRBV4-2 with TRBJ1-1; TRBD1 matches at 11 bases. J lost 8 bases, V lost 0 bases, and 8 bases had no gene match. Germline loops: CDR1 LGHNA, CDR2 YNFKEQ. This CDR3 region has 16 residues.

At least ten counts were recorded for this clonotype. V usage is TRBV6-1 and J usage is TRBJ1-5, with D maybe TRBD1 (6 bases). The CDR3 has 16 residues. The V gene lost 2 bases and the J gene lost 5 bases, with 16 bases spanning the gap. The germline V gene encodes CDR1 MNHNS and CDR2 SASEGT. The CDR3 sequence: CASSEWQQGGYQPQHF. The CDR3 coding sequence is TGTGCCAGCAGTGAATGGCAACAGGGAGGCTATCAGCCCCAGCATTTT.

This clonotype showed up just a few times. The V and J genes are TRBV11-2 and TRBJ1-2; 11 bases align to TRBD1. Germline-derived CDR1 and CDR2 are SGHAT and FQNNGV. CDR3 length equals 17 residues. V lost 0 bases, J lost 2 bases, and 5 bases stayed unmatched. The CDR3 DNA reads as TGTGCCAGCAGCTTAGATTTCTGGGACAGGGGGAACTATGGCTACACCTTC. As protein: CASSLDFWDRGNYGYTF.

This clonotype was recorded a few times. The J gene is TRBJ1-2, the V gene TRBV2; a weak D match, TRBD1 (5 bases). V lost 5 bases, J lost 8 bases, and 12 bases lay in between. CDR3 length: 12 amino acids. Germline V CDR1 and CDR2: SNHLY, FYNNEI. The CDR3 DNA is TGTGCCAGCAGTATCACCCGGGACGGCTACACCTTC. It specifies CASSITRDGYTF.

This clonotype was recorded a few times. The chain is built from TRBV7-2 and TRBJ1-6, with TRBD1 matching 8 bases. The J segment lost 0 bases and the V segment lost 5 bases, leaving 3 bases of the junction unmatched. The CDR3 contains 16 residues. Germline values: CDR1 SGHTA, CDR2 FQGNSA. CDR3: CASSRDRSSYNSPLHF. The CDR3 bases are TGTGCCAGCAGCCGGGACAGGAGCTCCTATAATTCACCCCTCCACTTT.

This clonotype was observed a handful of times. The V gene is TRBV2, the J gene TRBJ2-7, with 8 bases fitting TRBD1. The CDR3 has 15 residues. The junction had 8 bases not matched to a gene; V was cut back by 0 bases and J by 7 bases. CDR1 is SNHLY and CDR2 is FYNNEI in the germline V gene. DNA for the CDR3: TGTGCCAGCAGTGAAGCACCGGGACAGGTCGGTGAGCAGTACTTC. Its protein is CASSEAPGQVGEQYF.

In this sample, this clonotype turned up many times. The chain links TRBV12-3 or TRBV12-4 to TRBJ2-1; D gene ambiguous. V was cut by 3 bases and J by 8 bases, with 14 bases left in between. The CDR3 extends over 14 amino acids. CDR3 in DNA: TGTGCCAGCAGTTTGGCCGCCGGTCCTTATGAGCAGTTCTTC. As protein: CASSLAAGPYEQFF.

The chain links TRBV10-2 to TRBJ1-4; 9 nucleotides align to TRBD1. Germline trimming cut 6 bases from V and 8 bases from J; bases unmatched to any gene: 10. The CDR3 runs 15 residues. Germline CDR1 reads WSHSY; CDR2 reads SAAADI. This CDR3 reads CASRETGTGYEKLFF. The CDR3 region has the DNA TGCGCCAGCAGGGAAACCGGGACAGGGTACGAAAAACTGTTTTTT.

This clonotype was counted ten times or more. This chain links TRBV12-3 or TRBV12-4 with TRBJ2-1; D is unresolved. This CDR3 has 11 residues. V was clipped by 6 bases and J by 4 bases, with 4 bases between them. The CDR3 loop is CASSQYNEQFF. The CDR3 nucleotides read TGTGCCAGCAGCCAATACAATGAGCAGTTCTTC.

In its sample, this clonotype was seen many times. The chain links TRBV18 to TRBJ1-1; unclear D gene. CDR3 size: 15 residues. The V end lost 1 base, the J end lost 5 bases, and 14 bases lay between the germline ends. Germline V CDR1 and CDR2: KGHSH, LQKENI. CDR3 sequence reads: CASSPHEKVGTEAFF. The DNA for the CDR3 is TGTGCCAGCTCACCACATGAAAAGGTGGGGACTGAAGCTTTCTTT.

This clonotype has at least ten counts. The rearrangement uses TRBV5-1 and TRBJ1-1; D perhaps matches TRBD1 (5 bases). This CDR3 has 13 amino acids. V lost 5 bases, J lost 1 base, and 9 bases lay in between. Germline CDR1 SGHRS, CDR2 YFSETQ. The CDR3 reads CASRKGTNTEAFF. The CDR3 bases are TGCGCCAGCAGGAAGGGGACGAACACTGAAGCTTTCTTT.

The sample holds a few counts of this clonotype. Sequence at one end of the junction differs from germline and may be a read error. This sequence joins TRBV28 and TRBJ2-1; TRBD1 matches 8 bases. This CDR3 region has 11 residues. CDR1 is MDHEN and CDR2 is SYDVKM in the germline V gene. CDR3: CASSLRDRIAF. The DNA of the CDR3 is TGTGCCAGCAGTCTCCGGGACAGGATTGCCTTC.